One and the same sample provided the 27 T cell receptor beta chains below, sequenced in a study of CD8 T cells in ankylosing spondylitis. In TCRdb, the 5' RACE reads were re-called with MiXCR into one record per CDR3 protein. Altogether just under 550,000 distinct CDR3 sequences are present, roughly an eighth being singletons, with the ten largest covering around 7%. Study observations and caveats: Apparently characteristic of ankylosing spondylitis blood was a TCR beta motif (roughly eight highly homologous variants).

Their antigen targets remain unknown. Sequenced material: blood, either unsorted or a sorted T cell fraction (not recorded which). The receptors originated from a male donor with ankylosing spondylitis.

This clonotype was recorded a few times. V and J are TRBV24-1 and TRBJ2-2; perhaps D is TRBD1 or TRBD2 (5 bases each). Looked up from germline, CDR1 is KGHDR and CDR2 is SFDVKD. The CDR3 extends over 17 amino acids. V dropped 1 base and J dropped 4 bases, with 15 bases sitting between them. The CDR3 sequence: CATSDFPLGVTTGELFF. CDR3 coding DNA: TGTGCCACCAGTGATTTCCCCTTGGGGGTTACCACCGGGGAGCTGTTTTTT.

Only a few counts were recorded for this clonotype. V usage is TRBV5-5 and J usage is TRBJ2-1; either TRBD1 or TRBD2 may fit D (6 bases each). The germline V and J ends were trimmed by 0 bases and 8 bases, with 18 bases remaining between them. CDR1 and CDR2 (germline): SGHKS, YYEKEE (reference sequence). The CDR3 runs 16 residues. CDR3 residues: CASSLGLQGGWDEQFF. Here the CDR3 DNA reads TGTGCCAGCAGCTTGGGTCTACAGGGAGGTTGGGATGAGCAGTTCTTC.

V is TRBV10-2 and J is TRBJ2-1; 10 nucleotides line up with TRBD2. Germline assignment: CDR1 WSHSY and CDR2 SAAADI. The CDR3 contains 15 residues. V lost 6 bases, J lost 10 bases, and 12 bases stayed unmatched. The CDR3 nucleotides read TGCGCCAGCAGACAGCGGGAGGGCCTGGGACTCGAGCAGTTCTTC. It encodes CASRQREGLGLEQFF.

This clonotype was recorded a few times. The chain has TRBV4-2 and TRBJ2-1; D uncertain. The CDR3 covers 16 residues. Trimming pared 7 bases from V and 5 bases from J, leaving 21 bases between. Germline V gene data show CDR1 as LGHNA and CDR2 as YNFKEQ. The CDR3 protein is CASNRGSGEANNEQFF. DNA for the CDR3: TGTGCCAGCAACCGAGGTAGTGGCGAGGCCAACAATGAGCAGTTCTTC.

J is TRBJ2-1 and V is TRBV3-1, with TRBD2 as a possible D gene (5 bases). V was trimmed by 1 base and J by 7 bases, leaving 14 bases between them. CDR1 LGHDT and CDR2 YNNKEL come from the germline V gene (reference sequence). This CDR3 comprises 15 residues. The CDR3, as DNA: TGTGCCAGCAGCCAAGGCCGGGGTTTTGGGAATGAGCAGTTCTTC. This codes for CASSQGRGFGNEQFF.

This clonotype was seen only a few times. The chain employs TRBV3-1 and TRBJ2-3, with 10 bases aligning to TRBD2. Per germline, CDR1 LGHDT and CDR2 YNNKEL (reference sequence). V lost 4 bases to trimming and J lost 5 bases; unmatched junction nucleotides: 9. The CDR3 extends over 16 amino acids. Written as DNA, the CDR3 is TGTGCCAGCAGCCCCCCCCTAGCGGGAGCTAGAGATACGCAGTATTTT. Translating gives CASSPPLAGARDTQYF.

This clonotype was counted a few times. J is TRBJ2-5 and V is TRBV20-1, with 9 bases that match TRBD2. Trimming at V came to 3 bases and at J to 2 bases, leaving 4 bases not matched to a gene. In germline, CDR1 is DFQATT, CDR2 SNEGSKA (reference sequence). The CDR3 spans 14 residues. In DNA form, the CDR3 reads TGCAGTGCTAGCTCTAGCGGGGAACAAGAGACCCAGTACTTC. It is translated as CSASSSGEQETQYF.

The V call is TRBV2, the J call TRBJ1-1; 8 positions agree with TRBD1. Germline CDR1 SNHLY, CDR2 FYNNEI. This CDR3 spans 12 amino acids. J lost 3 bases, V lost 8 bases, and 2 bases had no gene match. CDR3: CASQGADTEAFF. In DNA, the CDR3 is TGTGCCAGCCAGGGGGCGGACACTGAAGCTTTCTTT.

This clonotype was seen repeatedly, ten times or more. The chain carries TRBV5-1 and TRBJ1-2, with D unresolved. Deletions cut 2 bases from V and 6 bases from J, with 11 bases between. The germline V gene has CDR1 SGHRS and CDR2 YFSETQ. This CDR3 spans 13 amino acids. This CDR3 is CASSLPSQDGYTF. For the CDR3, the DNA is TGCGCCAGCAGCTTACCCAGCCAGGATGGCTACACCTTC. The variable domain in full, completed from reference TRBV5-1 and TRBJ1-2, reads KAGVTQTPRYLIKTRGQQVTLSCSPISGHRSVSWYQQTPGQGLQFLFEYFSETQRNKGNFPGRFSGRQFSNSRSEMNVSTLELGDSALYLCASSLPSQDGYTFGSGTRLTVV.

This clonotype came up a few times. In DNA form, the CDR3 reads TGTGCCAGCAGCCAAGATCCAGACCGCCGGGGGCCCAATCAGCCCCAGCATTTT. This codes for CASSQDPDRRGPNQPQHF. The rearrangement links TRBV4-2 to TRBJ1-5; the D gene is possibly TRBD1 (6 bases). The length of the CDR3 is 18 residues. Trimming took off 0 bases at V and 3 bases at J, with 18 bases between the two ends. CDR1 is LGHNA, CDR2 YNFKEQ, per germline.

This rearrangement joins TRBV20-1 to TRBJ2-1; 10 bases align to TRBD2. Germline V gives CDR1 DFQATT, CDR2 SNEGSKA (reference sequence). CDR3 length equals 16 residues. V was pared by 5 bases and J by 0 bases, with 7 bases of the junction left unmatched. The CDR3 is CSAGPPSGSSYNEQFF. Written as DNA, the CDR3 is TGCAGTGCTGGGCCGCCTAGCGGGAGCTCCTACAATGAGCAGTTCTTC.

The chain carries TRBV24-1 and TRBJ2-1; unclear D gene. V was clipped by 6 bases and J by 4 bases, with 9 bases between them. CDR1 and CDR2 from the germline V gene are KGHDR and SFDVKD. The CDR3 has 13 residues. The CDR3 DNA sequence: TGTGCCACCAGTCCCCCCGGATACAATGAGCAGTTCTTC. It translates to CATSPPGYNEQFF.

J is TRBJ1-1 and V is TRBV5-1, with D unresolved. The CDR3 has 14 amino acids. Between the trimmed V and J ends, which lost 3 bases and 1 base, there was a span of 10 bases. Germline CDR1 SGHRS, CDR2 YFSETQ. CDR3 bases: TGCGCCAGCAGCTCCGACACTCAGAACACTGAAGCTTTCTTT. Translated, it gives CASSSDTQNTEAFF. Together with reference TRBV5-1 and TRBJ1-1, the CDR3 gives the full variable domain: KAGVTQTPRYLIKTRGQQVTLSCSPISGHRSVSWYQQTPGQGLQFLFEYFSETQRNKGNFPGRFSGRQFSNSRSEMNVSTLELGDSALYLCASSSDTQNTEAFFGQGTRLTVV.

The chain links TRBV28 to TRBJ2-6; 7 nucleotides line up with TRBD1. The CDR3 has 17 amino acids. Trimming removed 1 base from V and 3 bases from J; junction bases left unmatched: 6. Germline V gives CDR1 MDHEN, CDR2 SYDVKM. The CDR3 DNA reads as TGTGCCAGCAGTTTATTTGAGGGGGCGGATGGGGCCAACGTCCTGACTTTC. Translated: CASSLFEGADGANVLTF. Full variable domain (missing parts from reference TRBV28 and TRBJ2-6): DVKVTQSSRYLVKRTGEKVFLECVQDMDHENMFWYRQDPGLGLRLIYFSYDVKMKEKGDIPEGYSVSREKKERFSLILESASTNQTSMYLCASSLFEGADGANVLTFGAGSRLTVL.

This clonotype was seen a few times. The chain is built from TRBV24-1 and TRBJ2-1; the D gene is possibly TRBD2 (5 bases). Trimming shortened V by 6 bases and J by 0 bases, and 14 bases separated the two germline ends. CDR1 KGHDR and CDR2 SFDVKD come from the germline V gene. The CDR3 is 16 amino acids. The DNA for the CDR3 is TGTGCCACCAGTACCTTGCGGGCTAGCTCCTACAATGAGCAGTTCTTC. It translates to CATSTLRASSYNEQFF.

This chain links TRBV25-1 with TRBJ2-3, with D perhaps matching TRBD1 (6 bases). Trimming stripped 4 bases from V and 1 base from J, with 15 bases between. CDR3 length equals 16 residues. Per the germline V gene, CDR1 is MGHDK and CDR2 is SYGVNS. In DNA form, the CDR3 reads TGTGCCAGCAGTGCACAGGGACCCGTCGGCACAGATACGCAGTATTTT. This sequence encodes CASSAQGPVGTDTQYF. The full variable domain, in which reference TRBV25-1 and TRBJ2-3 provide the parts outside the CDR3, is EADIYQTPRYLVIGTGKKITLECSQTMGHDKMYWYQQDPGMELHLIHYSYGVNSTEKGDLSSESTVSRIRTEHFPLTLESARPSHTSQYLCASSAQGPVGTDTQYFGPGTRLTVL.

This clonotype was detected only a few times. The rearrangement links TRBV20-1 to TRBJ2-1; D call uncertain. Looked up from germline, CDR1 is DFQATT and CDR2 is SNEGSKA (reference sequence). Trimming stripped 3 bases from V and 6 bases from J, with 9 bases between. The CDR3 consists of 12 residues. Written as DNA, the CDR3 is TGCAGTGCTAGCGCTGGCGGCAATGAGCAGTTCTTC. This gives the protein CSASAGGNEQFF.

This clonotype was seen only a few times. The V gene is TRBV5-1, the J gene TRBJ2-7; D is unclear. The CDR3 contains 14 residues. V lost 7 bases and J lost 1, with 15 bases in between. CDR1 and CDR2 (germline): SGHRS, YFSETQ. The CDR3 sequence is CASLPTPDSYEQYF. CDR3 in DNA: TGCGCCAGCCTGCCGACCCCGGATTCCTACGAGCAGTACTTC.

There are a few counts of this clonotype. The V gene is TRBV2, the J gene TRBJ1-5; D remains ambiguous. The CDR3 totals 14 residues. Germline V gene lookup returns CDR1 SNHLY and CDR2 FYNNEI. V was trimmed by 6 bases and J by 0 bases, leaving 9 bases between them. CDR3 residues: CASSYTDSNQPQHF. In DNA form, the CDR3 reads TGTGCCAGCAGCTACACCGATAGCAATCAGCCCCAGCATTTT.

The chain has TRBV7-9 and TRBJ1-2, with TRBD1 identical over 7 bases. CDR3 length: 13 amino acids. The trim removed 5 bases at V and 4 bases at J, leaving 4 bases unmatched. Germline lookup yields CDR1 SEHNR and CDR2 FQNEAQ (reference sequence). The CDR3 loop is CASSIDRAYGYTF. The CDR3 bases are TGTGCCAGCAGCATAGACAGGGCCTATGGCTACACCTTC.

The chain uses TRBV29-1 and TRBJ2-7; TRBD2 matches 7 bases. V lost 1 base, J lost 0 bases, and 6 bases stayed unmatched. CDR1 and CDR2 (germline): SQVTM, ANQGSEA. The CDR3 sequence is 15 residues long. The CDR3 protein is CSVEVPSGYSYEQYF. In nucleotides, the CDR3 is TGCAGCGTTGAAGTGCCTAGCGGATACTCCTACGAGCAGTACTTC.

CDR3 in amino acids: CAISPGTGGGDEKLFF. The CDR3 coding sequence is TGTGCCATCAGCCCCGGGACAGGGGGCGGTGATGAAAAACTGTTTTTT. This rearrangement joins TRBV10-3 to TRBJ1-4; 12 bases are shared with TRBD1. The CDR3 runs 16 residues. J lost 6 bases, V lost 6 bases, and 8 bases had no gene match. The germline V gene has CDR1 ENHRY and CDR2 SYGVKD.

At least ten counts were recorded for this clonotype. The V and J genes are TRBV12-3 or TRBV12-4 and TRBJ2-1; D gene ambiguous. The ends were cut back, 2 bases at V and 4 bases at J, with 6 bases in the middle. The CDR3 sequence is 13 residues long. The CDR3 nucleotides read TGTGCCAGCAGTTTAAAGATTTACAATGAGCAGTTCTTC. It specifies CASSLKIYNEQFF.

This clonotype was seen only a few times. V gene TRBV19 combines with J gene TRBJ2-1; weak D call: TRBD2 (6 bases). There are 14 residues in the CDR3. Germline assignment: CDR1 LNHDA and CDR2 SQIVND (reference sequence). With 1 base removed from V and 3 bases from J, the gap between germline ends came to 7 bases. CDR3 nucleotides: TGTGCCAGTAGTATAGCGGGAGTCTACAATGAGCAGTTCTTC. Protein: CASSIAGVYNEQFF.

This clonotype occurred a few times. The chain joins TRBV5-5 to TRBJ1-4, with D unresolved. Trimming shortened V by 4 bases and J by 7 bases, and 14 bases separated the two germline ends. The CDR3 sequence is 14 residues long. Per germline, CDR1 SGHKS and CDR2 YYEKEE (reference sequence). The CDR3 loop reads CASSRLLLGEKLFF. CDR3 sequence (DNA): TGTGCCAGCAGCCGCCTTCTGCTGGGTGAAAAACTGTTTTTT.

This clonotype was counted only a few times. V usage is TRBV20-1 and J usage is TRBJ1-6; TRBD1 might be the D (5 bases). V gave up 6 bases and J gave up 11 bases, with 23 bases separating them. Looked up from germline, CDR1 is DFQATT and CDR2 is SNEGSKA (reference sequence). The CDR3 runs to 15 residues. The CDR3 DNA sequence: TGCAGTGCGGGACGGCTGGGGGAATTTTTGACACCCCTCCACTTT. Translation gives CSAGRLGEFLTPLHF.

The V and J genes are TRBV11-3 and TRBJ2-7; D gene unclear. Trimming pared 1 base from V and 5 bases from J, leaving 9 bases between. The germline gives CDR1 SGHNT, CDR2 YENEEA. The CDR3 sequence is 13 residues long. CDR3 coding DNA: TGTGCCAGCAGCTTAGGGGGTTCCCACGAGCAGTACTTC. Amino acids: CASSLGGSHEQYF.